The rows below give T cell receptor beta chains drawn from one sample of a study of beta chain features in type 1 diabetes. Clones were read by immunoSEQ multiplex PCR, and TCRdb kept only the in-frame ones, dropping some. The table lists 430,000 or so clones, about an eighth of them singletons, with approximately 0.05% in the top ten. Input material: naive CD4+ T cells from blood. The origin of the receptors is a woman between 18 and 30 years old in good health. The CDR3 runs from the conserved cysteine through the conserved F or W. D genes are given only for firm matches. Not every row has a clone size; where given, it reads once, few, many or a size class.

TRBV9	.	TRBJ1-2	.	CASSVRQTTNYGYTF	TGTGCCAGCAGCGTAAGACAGACAACTAACTATGGCTACACCTTC
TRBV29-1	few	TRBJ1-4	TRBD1	CSVLRGGSEKLFF	TGCAGCGTTCTGAGAGGGGGCAGTGAAAAACTGTTTTTT
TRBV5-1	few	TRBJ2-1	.	CASSLFRANEQFF	TGCGCCAGCAGCTTATTCAGGGCTAATGAGCAGTTCTTC
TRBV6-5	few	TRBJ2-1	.	CASRLLGSSYNEQFF	TGTGCCAGCAGACTTCTGGGGAGCTCCTACAATGAGCAGTTCTTC
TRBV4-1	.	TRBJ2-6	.	CASSQEGSGANVLTF	TGCGCCAGCAGCCAAGAGGGATCTGGGGCCAACGTCCTGACTTTC
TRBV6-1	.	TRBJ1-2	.	CASSVRQVQNYGYTF	TGTGCCAGCAGTGTCCGACAGGTTCAGAACTATGGCTACACCTTC
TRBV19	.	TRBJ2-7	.	CASSILQGVNYEQYF	TGTGCCAGTAGTATTCTGCAGGGTGTAAACTACGAGCAGTACTTC
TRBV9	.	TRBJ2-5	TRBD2	CASSPLGTSGRETQYF	TGTGCCAGCAGCCCTCTAGGGACTAGCGGGAGAGAGACCCAGTACTTC
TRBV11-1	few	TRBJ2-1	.	CASSLALGGTYNEQFF	TGTGCCAGCAGCTTAGCGCTTGGCGGAACTTACAATGAGCAGTTCTTC
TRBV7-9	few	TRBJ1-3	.	CASSSLGHTIYF	TGTGCCAGCAGCTCCCTTGGGCACACCATATATTTT
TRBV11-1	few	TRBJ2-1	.	CASSLEYSSYNEQFF	TGTGCCAGCAGCTTAGAGTACAGCTCCTACAATGAGCAGTTCTTC
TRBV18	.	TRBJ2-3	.	CASSQVRGTDTQYF	TGTGCCAGCTCACAAGTACGTGGTACAGATACGCAGTATTTT
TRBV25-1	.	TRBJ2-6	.	CASSESGRYGGANVLTF	TGTGCCAGCAGTGAATCGGGAAGGTATGGTGGGGCCAACGTCCTGACTTTC
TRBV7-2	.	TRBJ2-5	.	CASSLYRLETQYF	TGTGCCAGCAGCTTATATCGGCTAGAGACCCAGTACTTC
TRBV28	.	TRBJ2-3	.	CASSLLTDTQYF	TGTGCCAGCAGTTTATTGACAGATACGCAGTATTTT
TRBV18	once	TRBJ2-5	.	CASSPLDSQETQYF	TGTGCCAGCTCACCACTCGACAGCCAAGAGACCCAGTACTTC
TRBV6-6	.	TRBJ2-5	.	CASSYSSETQYF	TGTGCCAGCAGTTACTCATCAGAGACCCAGTACTTC
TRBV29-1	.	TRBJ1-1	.	CSADPGRRTEAFF	TGCAGCGCCGACCCCGGGCGTCGGACTGAAGCTTTCTTT
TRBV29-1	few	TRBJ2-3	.	CSVAPGSPDTQYF	TGCAGCGTCGCCCCGGGGTCCCCAGATACGCAGTATTTT
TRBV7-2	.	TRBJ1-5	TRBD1	CASSSYGTGGYQPQHF	TGTGCCAGCAGCAGTTATGGGACAGGGGGCTATCAGCCCCAGCATTTT
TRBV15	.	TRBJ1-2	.	CATSRDQHPANYGYTF	TGTGCCACCAGCAGAGATCAGCACCCAGCTAACTATGGCTACACCTTC
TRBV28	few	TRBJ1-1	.	CASRQGGTEAFF	TGTGCCAGCAGACAGGGCGGCACTGAAGCTTTCTTT
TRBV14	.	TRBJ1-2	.	CASSRGTPLFGYTF	TGTGCCAGCAGTCGAGGGACCCCGCTTTTTGGCTACACCTTC
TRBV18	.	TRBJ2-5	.	CASSPARRGETQYF	TGTGCCAGCTCACCGGCGCGGAGGGGAGAGACCCAGTACTTC
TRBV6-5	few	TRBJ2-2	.	CASSYGRSTGELFF	TGTGCCAGCAGTTACGGCAGATCCACCGGGGAGCTGTTTTTT
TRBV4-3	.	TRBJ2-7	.	CASSQGAATYEQYF	TGCGCCAGCAGCCAAGGGGCTGCGACCTACGAGCAGTACTTC
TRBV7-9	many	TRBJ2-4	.	CASSPFTATVNIQYF	TGTGCCAGCAGCCCCTTCACGGCGACGGTAAACATTCAGTACTTC
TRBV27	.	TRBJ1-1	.	CASRTWAFF	TGTGCCAGCAGGACATGGGCTTTCTTT
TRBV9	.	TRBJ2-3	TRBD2	CASSVDSSGRSWDTQYF	TGTGCCAGCAGCGTAGATTCTAGCGGGAGAAGTTGGGATACGCAGTATTTT
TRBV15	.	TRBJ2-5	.	CATSREIGRDIQTQYF	TGTGCCACCAGCAGAGAGATTGGGCGGGATATACAGACCCAGTACTTC
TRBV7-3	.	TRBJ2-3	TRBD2	CASSLTSGADTQYF	TGTGCCAGCAGCTTAACTAGCGGGGCCGATACGCAGTATTTT
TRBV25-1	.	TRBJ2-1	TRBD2	CASSFSGTSGEQFF	TGTGCCAGCAGTTTCTCCGGGACTAGCGGTGAGCAGTTCTTC
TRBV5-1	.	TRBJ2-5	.	CASSLVAGEETQYF	TGCGCCAGCAGCTTGGTTGCAGGGGAAGAGACCCAGTACTTC
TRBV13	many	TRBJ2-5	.	CASRPRLQHQETQYF	TGTGCCAGCAGGCCCCGTTTGCAACACCAAGAGACCCAGTACTTC
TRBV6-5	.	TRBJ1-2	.	CASSYSGRAGYGYTF	TGTGCCAGCAGTTACTCCGGTCGGGCTGGCTATGGCTACACCTTC
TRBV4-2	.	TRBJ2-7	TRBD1	CASSRSGTGGSYEQYF	TGTGCCAGCAGCCGATCCGGGACAGGGGGCTCCTACGAGCAGTACTTC
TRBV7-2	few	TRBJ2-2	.	CASSSQLSGELFF	TGTGCCAGCAGCTCCCAGCTGTCCGGGGAGCTGTTTTTT
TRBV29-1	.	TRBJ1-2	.	CSGGTTYGYTF	TGCAGCGGTGGGACTACCTATGGCTACACCTTC
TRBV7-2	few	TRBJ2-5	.	CASNPQGGQETQYF	TGTGCCAGCAACCCACAGGGAGGCCAAGAGACCCAGTACTTC
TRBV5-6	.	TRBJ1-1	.	CASSFDSYTEAFF	TGTGCCAGCAGCTTTGACAGCTACACTGAAGCTTTCTTT
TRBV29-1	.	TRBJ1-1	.	CSVDEGNTEAFF	TGCAGCGTTGATGAGGGAAACACTGAAGCTTTCTTT
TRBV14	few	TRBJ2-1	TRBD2	CASSGAGGNEQFF	TGTGCCAGCAGTGGAGCGGGGGGCAATGAGCAGTTCTTC
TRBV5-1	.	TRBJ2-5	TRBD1	CASSLQGMQETQYF	TGCGCCAGCAGCTTACAGGGGATGCAAGAGACCCAGTACTTC
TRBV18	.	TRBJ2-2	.	CASSPRDTGELFF	TGTGCCAGCTCACCCCGGGACACCGGGGAGCTGTTTTTT
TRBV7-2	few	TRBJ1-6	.	CASSLPNSPLHF	TGTGCCAGCAGCTTACCCAATTCACCCCTCCACTTT
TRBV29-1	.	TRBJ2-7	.	CSVVYGKAYEQYF	TGCAGCGTTGTTTACGGGAAGGCCTACGAGCAGTACTTC
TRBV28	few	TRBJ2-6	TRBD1	CASSFGGTGARGANVLTF	TGTGCCAGCAGTTTCGGTGGGACAGGGGCCCGAGGGGCCAACGTCCTGACTTTC
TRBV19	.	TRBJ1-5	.	CATQRAGRWPQHF	TGTGCCACTCAACGGGCCGGACGGTGGCCCCAGCATTTT
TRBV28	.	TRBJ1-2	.	CASSYNNYGYTF	TGTGCCAGCAGTTACAACAACTATGGCTACACCTTC
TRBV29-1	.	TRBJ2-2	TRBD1	CSVDRGFTGELFF	TGCAGCGTGGACAGGGGTTTCACCGGGGAGCTGTTTTTT
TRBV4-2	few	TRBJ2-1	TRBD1	CASSRPWTGVYNEQFF	TGTGCCAGCAGCCGACCTTGGACAGGGGTATACAATGAGCAGTTCTTC
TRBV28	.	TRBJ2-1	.	CASSLSERSYNEQFF	TGTGCCAGCAGTTTGTCGGAGCGGTCCTACAATGAGCAGTTCTTC
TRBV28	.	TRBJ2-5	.	CASSVAGQETQYF	TGTGCCAGCAGTGTGGCAGGTCAAGAGACCCAGTACTTC
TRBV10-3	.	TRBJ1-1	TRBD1	CAISVGQGSTEAFF	TGTGCCATCAGCGTTGGACAGGGCAGCACTGAAGCTTTCTTT